These 27 T cell receptor beta chains originate from one sample sequenced in a study of blood T cell repertoires in COVID-19. Produced via immunoSEQ multiplex PCR; TCRdb's table is partial and in-frame only. The sample lists 250,000 or so clones, around 86% occurring once. Sequencing was carried out using peripheral blood. These receptor sequences come from an older man with acute or convalescent COVID-19.

V usage is TRBV5-6 and J usage is TRBJ2-3; the D is unclear. Germline assignment: CDR1 SGHDT and CDR2 YYEEEE. This CDR3 has 14 residues. V was shortened by 0 bases and J by 2 bases, with 7 bases between the two germline ends. The CDR3 bases are TGTGCCAGCAGCTTGGCCCCCTTCACAGATACGCAGTATTTT. Encoded protein: CASSLAPFTDTQYF. The whole variable domain, remainder taken from reference TRBV5-6 and TRBJ2-3, is DAGVTQSPTHLIKTRGQQVTLRCSPKSGHDTVSWYQQALGQGPQFIFQYYEEEERQRGNFPDRFSGHQFPNYSSELNVNALLLGDSALYLCASSLAPFTDTQYFGPGTRLTVL.

The chain links TRBV6-5 to TRBJ1-5; 9 nucleotides align to TRBD1. This CDR3 has 15 amino acids. Germline loops: CDR1 MNHEY, CDR2 SVGAGI. V lost 6 bases, J lost 6 bases, and 9 bases stayed unmatched. Here the CDR3 DNA reads TGTGCCAGCAGGCCCGGACAGGGGTTAAGTCAGCCCCAGCATTTT. Its protein is CASRPGQGLSQPQHF.

Regarding this clone: Relative to the germline gene, one junction end is altered; a read error may explain this. The rearrangement links TRBV7-3 to TRBJ2-1, with a tentative D call TRBD2 (6 bases). The CDR3 contains 15 residues. CDR1 and CDR2 from the germline V gene are SGHTA and FQGTGA. CDR3 residues: CASSLMAGSSNEQFF. CDR3 sequence (DNA): TGTGCCAGCAGCTTGATGGCGGGATCCTCCAATGAGCAGTTCTTC.

The chain couples TRBV15 to TRBJ2-7, with a weak D call TRBD2 (5 bases). Germline V CDR1 and CDR2: LNHNV, YYDKDF (reference sequence). The length of the CDR3 is 16 residues. V gave up 1 base and J gave up 5 bases, with 18 bases separating them. The CDR3 bases are TGTGCCACCAGCAGAGGGGCCCGGACCGAGACTAACGAGCAGTACTTC. Residues: CATSRGARTETNEQYF. Supplemented by reference TRBV15 and TRBJ2-7, the full variable domain reads DAMVIQNPRYQVTQFGKPVTLSCSQTLNHNVMYWYQQKSSQAPKLLFHYYDKDFNNEADTPDNFQSRRPNTSFCFLDIRSPGLGDTAMYLCATSRGARTETNEQYFGPGTRLTVT.

This clone was found once. The V and J genes are TRBV28 and TRBJ2-1; TRBD2 agrees at 7 bases. J was trimmed by 3 bases and V by 6 bases; bases with no gene match: 11. Germline V gene data show CDR1 as MDHEN and CDR2 as SYDVKM. This CDR3 has 16 amino acids. The CDR3 here is CASSASVGLNYNEQFF. CDR3 nucleotides: TGTGCCAGCAGCGCCTCGGTGGGACTAAACTACAATGAGCAGTTCTTC.

This clone is a singleton in its sample. The CDR3 nucleotides read TGTGCCAGCAGCCTGACAGGGGTTGGGAGTTCACCCCTCCACTTT. Translated: CASSLTGVGSSPLHF. V and J are TRBV3-1 (or the pseudogene TRBV3-2) and TRBJ1-6, with 8 bases that match TRBD1. The V gene end was trimmed by 4 bases and the J gene end by 9 bases; junction bases not matched to a gene: 8. CDR1 LGHDT and CDR2 YNNKEL come from the germline V gene (reference sequence). The CDR3 contains 15 residues.

The rearrangement joins TRBV15 to TRBJ2-7; 10 nucleotides align to TRBD1. J lost 1 base, V lost 9 bases, and 9 bases had no gene match. CDR3 size: 15 residues. CDR1 is LNHNV, CDR2 YYDKDF, per germline (reference sequence). This CDR3 reads CATSPGQGSSYEQYF. The CDR3, as DNA: TGTGCCACTAGTCCGGGACAGGGGTCATCCTACGAGCAGTACTTC.

The gene calls are TRBV5-1 and TRBJ1-1; no reliable D call. Germline CDR1 and CDR2: SGHRS and YFSETQ. This CDR3 contains 15 residues. Trimming shortened V by 0 bases and J by 1 base, and 10 bases separated the two germline ends. CDR3 in amino acids: CASSLGHLKNTEAFF. CDR3 DNA sequence: TGCGCCAGCAGCTTGGGACATCTAAAGAACACTGAAGCTTTCTTT. The entire variable domain, with the rest obtained from reference TRBV5-1 and TRBJ1-1, is as follows: KAGVTQTPRYLIKTRGQQVTLSCSPISGHRSVSWYQQTPGQGLQFLFEYFSETQRNKGNFPGRFSGRQFSNSRSEMNVSTLELGDSALYLCASSLGHLKNTEAFFGQGTRLTVV.

The chain couples TRBV6-2 or TRBV6-3 to TRBJ1-1; 9 bases map to TRBD1. Germline V lookup: CDR1 MNHEY, CDR2 SVGEGT. The junction had 14 bases not matched to a gene; V was cut back by 0 bases and J by 3 bases. There are 19 residues in the CDR3. The CDR3 protein is CASSYSRGGYRGRDTEAFF. Written as DNA, the CDR3 is TGTGCCAGCAGTTACTCGAGGGGTGGCTACAGGGGGCGCGACACTGAAGCTTTCTTT.

The gene calls are TRBV5-1 and TRBJ1-4, with D unclear. Germline CDR1 reads SGHRS; CDR2 reads YFSETQ. Deletions cut 0 bases from V and 8 bases from J, with 11 bases between. CDR3 length: 14 residues. The CDR3 DNA is TGCGCCAGCAGCTTGGCGTTGTCCGGGGAAAAACTGTTTTTT. This gives the protein CASSLALSGEKLFF.

V is TRBV10-3 and J is TRBJ1-2, with TRBD1 identical over 8 bases. V dropped 11 bases and J dropped 2; count of bases not matched to a gene: 7. Germline loops: CDR1 ENHRY, CDR2 SYGVKD. This CDR3 has 13 amino acids. The CDR3 spells CAVGQGLNYGYTF. The DNA for the CDR3 is TGTGCCGTTGGACAGGGCCTAAACTATGGCTACACCTTC.

The chain couples TRBV12-3 or TRBV12-4 to TRBJ2-4; D is possibly TRBD2 (5 bases). This CDR3 has 11 amino acids. Trimming took off 6 bases at V and 6 bases at J, with 6 bases between the two ends. The CDR3 sequence: CASSEGNIQYF. CDR3 sequence (DNA): TGTGCCAGCAGCGAGGGAAACATTCAGTACTTC.

The chain carries TRBV5-8 and TRBJ1-1; 7 nucleotides agree with TRBD1. The CDR3 is 14 amino acids. Germline CDR1 is SGHTS and CDR2 is YDEGEE. Losses at the gene ends were 6 bases for V and 2 bases for J; bases not matched to a gene: 7. The CDR3 DNA follows: TGTGCCAGCAATCGGGACAGAGATAACACTGAAGCTTTCTTT. The encoded protein is CASNRDRDNTEAFF. The variable domain in full, with the rest retrieved from reference TRBV5-8 and TRBJ1-1, is EAGVTQSPTHLIKTRGQQATLRCSPISGHTSVYWYQQALGLGLQFLLWYDEGEERNRGNFPPRFSGRQFPNYSSELNVNALELEDSALYLCASNRDRDNTEAFFGQGTRLTVV.

This chain connects TRBV2 to TRBJ1-4; D not resolved. V was trimmed by 7 bases and J by 5 bases, leaving 5 bases between them. The CDR3 is 11 amino acids. Germline CDR1 reads SNHLY; CDR2 reads FYNNEI. The CDR3 DNA sequence: TGTGCCAGCATTCGGAATGAAAAACTGTTTTTT. This gives the protein CASIRNEKLFF.

J is TRBJ2-7 and V is TRBV5-4; a weak D match, TRBD1 (5 bases). CDR1 and CDR2 from the germline V gene are SGHNT and YYREEE (reference sequence). Trimming removed 4 bases at V and 3 bases at J, with 17 bases between. CDR3 length: 15 amino acids. The CDR3 nucleotides read TGTGCCAGCAGCCAAAACGCAGGGCGAATCTACGAGCAGTACTTC. Translation gives CASSQNAGRIYEQYF.

The chain combines TRBV11-3 with TRBJ1-1; D is undetermined. The CDR3 covers 17 residues. Germline V gene data show CDR1 as SGHNT and CDR2 as YENEEA. V was trimmed by 5 bases and J by 3 bases, leaving 22 bases between them. The chain's CDR3 is CASSPGRKTPGDTEAFF. CDR3 DNA sequence: TGTGCCAGCAGCCCCGGACGGAAAACCCCCGGGGACACTGAAGCTTTCTTT.

The J gene is TRBJ2-2, the V gene TRBV6-2 or TRBV6-3; no clear D gene. V was cut by 2 bases and J by 4 bases, with 11 bases left in between. The CDR3 has 15 residues. Germline-derived CDR1 and CDR2 are MNHEY and SVGEGT. The DNA for the CDR3 is TGTGCCAGCAGTTACGGCAGTTCTCTCACCGGGGAGCTGTTTTTT. It is translated as CASSYGSSLTGELFF.

The genes are TRBV7-3 and TRBJ2-1; 7 nucleotides align to TRBD2. CDR3 size: 15 residues. Trimming cost V 5 bases and J 5 bases; bases outside gene matches: 9. The germline gives CDR1 SGHTA, CDR2 FQGTGA. The DNA of the CDR3 is TGTGCCAGCAGCCCATCGAGCGGGAACCACAATGAGCAGTTCTTC. Amino acids: CASSPSSGNHNEQFF.

This clone was seen once. The chain has TRBV7-9 and TRBJ2-1; 12 bases map to TRBD1. The CDR3 spans 14 residues. V gave up 5 bases and J gave up 10 bases; unmatched junction bases: 6. Germline V gene lookup returns CDR1 SEHNR and CDR2 FQNEAQ (reference sequence). The CDR3 region is CASSGGQGAGEQFF. The CDR3 DNA follows: TGTGCCAGCAGCGGGGGACAGGGGGCTGGGGAGCAGTTCTTC.

The rearrangement links TRBV28 to TRBJ1-1; possibly TRBD1 for D (5 bases). Germline CDR1 is MDHEN and CDR2 is SYDVKM. V was shortened by 6 bases and J by 6 bases, with 14 bases between the two germline ends. The CDR3 covers 13 residues. The CDR3 bases are TGTGCCAGCAGACGAAGTGGAGGGGCTGAAGCTTTCTTT. Its translation is CASRRSGGAEAFF.

J is TRBJ2-2 and V is TRBV5-1; the D gene is possibly TRBD1 (5 bases). The CDR3 has 17 residues. Trimming shortened V by 5 bases and J by 1 base, and 18 bases separated the two germline ends. Germline loops: CDR1 SGHRS, CDR2 YFSETQ. The CDR3 loop is CASSPNWIQGNTGELFF. In DNA form, the CDR3 reads TGCGCCAGCAGTCCAAATTGGATTCAGGGGAACACCGGGGAGCTGTTTTTT.

This sequence joins TRBV18 and TRBJ2-5; D gene ambiguous. The germline V gene has CDR1 KGHSH and CDR2 LQKENI. The CDR3 covers 14 residues. Trimming took off 0 bases at V and 4 bases at J, with 9 bases between the two ends. CDR3 in amino acids: CASSPPSNGETQYF. The CDR3 region has the DNA TGTGCCAGCTCACCACCGAGTAATGGAGAGACCCAGTACTTC.

This clone came up a few times. This chain uses TRBV5-1 with TRBJ1-5; no reliable D call. Germline CDR1 is SGHRS and CDR2 is YFSETQ. V lost 4 bases, J lost 0 bases, and 5 bases lay in between. CDR3 length equals 13 residues. For the CDR3, the DNA is TGCGCCAGCAGCCCTGTTAGCAATCAGCCCCAGCATTTT. Its protein product is CASSPVSNQPQHF.

The chain combines TRBV7-2 with TRBJ2-7; 7 nucleotides agree with TRBD1. Germline V lookup: CDR1 SGHTA, CDR2 FQGNSA. The CDR3 loop spans 14 amino acids. Trimming cost V 5 bases and J 3 bases; bases outside gene matches: 7. The chain's CDR3 is CASSITTGNYEQYF. DNA of the CDR3: TGTGCCAGCAGCATAACGACAGGGAACTACGAGCAGTACTTC. Filled out from reference TRBV7-2 and TRBJ2-7, the complete variable domain reads GAGVSQSPSNKVTEKGKDVELRCDPISGHTALYWYRQSLGQGLEFLIYFQGNSAPDKSGLPSDRFSAERTGGSVSTLTIQRTQQEDSAVYLCASSITTGNYEQYFGPGTRLTVT.

The chain employs TRBV12-3 or TRBV12-4 and TRBJ1-1; tentatively, D is TRBD1 (5 bases). Trimming shortened V by 7 bases and J by 1 base, and 10 bases separated the two germline ends. This CDR3 region has 13 residues. As DNA, the CDR3 is TGTGCCAGCAAGGGGCAGGGGAACACTGAAGCTTTCTTT. Its protein is CASKGQGNTEAFF.

This chain uses TRBV2 with TRBJ2-7; perhaps TRBD2 as D (7 bases). Germline-derived CDR1 and CDR2 are SNHLY and FYNNEI. With 10 bases removed from V and 3 bases from J, the gap between germline ends came to 22 bases. The CDR3 sequence is 15 residues long. This chain's CDR3 is CATSYFRGGIYEQYF. Here the CDR3 DNA reads TGTGCCACCTCTTATTTCAGGGGAGGGATCTACGAGCAGTACTTC.

The rearrangement joins TRBV6-5 to TRBJ1-4; D possibly corresponds to TRBD1 (6 bases). Per germline, CDR1 MNHEY and CDR2 SVGAGI. V lost 6 bases and J 1 base, leaving 12 bases between the germline ends. The CDR3 spans 15 residues. This CDR3 reads CASSSTGLTNEKLFF. In DNA form, the CDR3 reads TGTGCCAGCAGCTCCACAGGGTTAACTAATGAAAAACTGTTTTTT.